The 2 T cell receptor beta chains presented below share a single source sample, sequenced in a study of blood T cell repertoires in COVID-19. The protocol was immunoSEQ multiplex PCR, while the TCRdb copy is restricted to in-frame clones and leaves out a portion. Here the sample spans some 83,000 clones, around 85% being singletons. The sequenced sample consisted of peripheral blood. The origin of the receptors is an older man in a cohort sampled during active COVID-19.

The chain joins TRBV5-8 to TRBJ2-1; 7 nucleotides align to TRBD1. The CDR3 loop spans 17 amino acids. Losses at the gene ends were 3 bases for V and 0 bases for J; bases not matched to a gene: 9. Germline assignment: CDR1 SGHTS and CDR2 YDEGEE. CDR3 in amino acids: CASSSGYTGDSYNEQFF. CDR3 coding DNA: TGTGCCAGCAGCTCCGGATACACAGGGGACTCCTACAATGAGCAGTTCTTC.

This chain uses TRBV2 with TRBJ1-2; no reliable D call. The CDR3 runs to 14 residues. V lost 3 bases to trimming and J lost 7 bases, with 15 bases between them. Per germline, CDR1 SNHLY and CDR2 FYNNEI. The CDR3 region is CASSDLHGVGGYTF. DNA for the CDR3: TGTGCCAGCAGTGACCTGCACGGGGTCGGTGGCTACACCTTC. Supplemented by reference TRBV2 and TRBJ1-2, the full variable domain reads EPEVTQTPSHQVTQMGQEVILRCVPISNHLYFYWYRQILGQKVEFLVSFYNNEISEKSEIFDDQFSVERPDGSNFTLKIRSTKLEDSAMYFCASSDLHGVGGYTFGSGTRLTVV.